A selection of T cell receptor beta chains follows, all from one sample in a study of post-analysis software for immune sequencing data. One entry per CDR3 protein results from TCRdb running MiXCR on the PCR reads. The sample gives roughly 540,000 distinct CDR3 sequences, approximately 31% of which show up once; approximately 6% is in the top ten. The sequenced material came from blood. Every receptor here comes from a girl aged 2-17 years with multiple sclerosis. Each CDR3 is given with its conserved first and last residue. Each record gives: J gene, D gene, clone size, CDR3 length, V gene, CDR3 DNA, CDR3 protein. The D gene is left open where the match is weak. Clone size appears in some rows only: once, few, many, or a class for an expanded clone.

J: TRBJ2-3; D: .; size: .; length: 14; V: TRBV2; DNA: TGTGCCAGCAGAACACAGGGAAGCACAGATACGCAGTATTTT; CDR3: CASRTQGSTDTQYF
J: TRBJ2-1; D: .; size: .; length: 14; V: TRBV5-1; DNA: TGCGCCAGCAGCTTGGGGGGACCAACCAATGAGCAGTTCTTC; CDR3: CASSLGGPTNEQFF
J: TRBJ2-7; D: TRBD1; size: .; length: 13; V: TRBV7-3; DNA: TGTGCCAGCAGCCATACAGGGGGCTACGAGCAGTACTTC; CDR3: CASSHTGGYEQYF
J: TRBJ2-1; D: TRBD1; size: .; length: 15; V: TRBV5-6; DNA: TGTGCCAGCAGCCCGGACAGGGTGAGCTACAATGAGCAGTTCTTC; CDR3: CASSPDRVSYNEQFF
J: TRBJ2-3; D: TRBD2; size: .; length: 14; V: TRBV20-1; DNA: TGCAGTTTCCAGTTTCGGGGGGGCATCGATACGCAGTATTTT; CDR3: CSFQFRGGIDTQYF
J: TRBJ2-7; D: .; size: once; length: 12; V: TRBV29-1; DNA: TGCAGCGTGCGCAGGGGCGCCTACGAGCAGTACTTC; CDR3: CSVRRGAYEQYF
J: TRBJ2-1; D: .; size: few; length: 11; V: TRBV6-5; DNA: TGTGCCAGCAGTAAAGGGGTCGAGCAGTTCTTC; CDR3: CASSKGVEQFF
J: TRBJ2-5; D: TRBD1; size: .; length: 15; V: TRBV5-6; DNA: TGTGCCAGCAGCTATGGGACAGGACTTCAAGAGACCCAGTACTTC; CDR3: CASSYGTGLQETQYF
J: TRBJ1-1; D: .; size: .; length: 14; V: TRBV20-1; DNA: TGCAGTGCTCGACCTGGGGACGGTCCCACTGAAGCTTTCTTT; CDR3: CSARPGDGPTEAFF
J: TRBJ1-4; D: .; size: .; length: 16; V: TRBV7-8; DNA: TGTGCCAGCAGCTTGGGCTGGTCCTCAACTAATGAAAAACTGTTTTTT; CDR3: CASSLGWSSTNEKLFF
J: TRBJ2-2; D: TRBD2; size: .; length: 16; V: TRBV7-8; DNA: TGTGCCAGCAGCATGCCAGCGGGGGGCCGGCACGGGGAGCTGTTTTTT; CDR3: CASSMPAGGRHGELFF
J: TRBJ2-3; D: .; size: few; length: 13; V: TRBV15; DNA: TGTGCCACCTGGGCAGGGATCGCAGATACGCAGTATTTT; CDR3: CATWAGIADTQYF
J: TRBJ2-3; D: .; size: few; length: 15; V: TRBV5-1; DNA: TGCGCCAGCAGCTTGGCACTAGCCCGCACAGATACGCAGTATTTT; CDR3: CASSLALARTDTQYF
J: TRBJ2-3; D: .; size: .; length: 12; V: TRBV12-3/TRBV12-4; DNA: TGTGCCAGCAGTTTGTTCCCAGATGTGCAGTATTTT; CDR3: CASSLFPDVQYF
J: TRBJ1-2; D: TRBD1; size: .; length: 11; V: TRBV29-1; DNA: TGCAGCGTTGCGCAGGGGGATCGCTACACCTTC; CDR3: CSVAQGDRYTF
J: TRBJ1-6; D: .; size: .; length: 14; V: TRBV6-6; DNA: TGTGCCAGCAGTTTCGGCAGGGCAGATTCACCCCTCCACTTT; CDR3: CASSFGRADSPLHF
J: TRBJ2-3; D: TRBD2; size: once; length: 15; V: TRBV12-3/TRBV12-4; DNA: TGTGCCAGCAGTTTCTCCGAGGGAGGGAAAGATACGCAGTATTTT; CDR3: CASSFSEGGKDTQYF
J: TRBJ2-7; D: .; size: .; length: 13; V: TRBV11-2; DNA: TGTGCCAGCAGTAAGGGGGACACCTACGAGCAGTACTTC; CDR3: CASSKGDTYEQYF
J: TRBJ2-3; D: TRBD2; size: .; length: 15; V: TRBV5-1; DNA: TGCGCCAGCAGGTCAGCGGGACTAGACACAGATACGCAGTATTTT; CDR3: CASRSAGLDTDTQYF
J: TRBJ1-2; D: TRBD1; size: few; length: 13; V: TRBV7-6; DNA: TGTGCCAGCAGCCCGGGGACAGCCTTAGAGAACACCTTC; CDR3: CASSPGTALENTF
J: TRBJ2-7; D: .; size: many; length: 14; V: TRBV20-1; DNA: TGCAGTGCAAAAAGGGACACTAGCTCCTACGAGCAGTACTTC; CDR3: CSAKRDTSSYEQYF
J: TRBJ2-2; D: .; size: .; length: 15; V: TRBV6-4; DNA: TGTGCCAGCAGTGACCATTACCCCAACACCGGGGAGCTGTTTTTT; CDR3: CASSDHYPNTGELFF
J: TRBJ2-1; D: TRBD2; size: few; length: 17; V: TRBV28; DNA: TGTGCCAGCAGAACGGGACTAGCGGGGGGATCCTACAATGAGCAGTTCTTC; CDR3: CASRTGLAGGSYNEQFF
J: TRBJ1-2; D: TRBD1; size: .; length: 15; V: TRBV24-1; DNA: TGTGCCACCAGTGCCCCGGGACAGGATCTCTATGGCTACACCTTC; CDR3: CATSAPGQDLYGYTF